The 22 T cell receptor beta chains presented below share a single source sample, sequenced in a study of CD8+CD57+ T cells in acquired aplastic anemia. TCR beta VDJ and CDR3 profiles were obtained from a genomic DNA template. Via MiXCR, TCRdb re-called the reads, giving one row per CDR3 protein. The table lists approximately 200,000 distinct CDR3 sequences, about 64% of them singletons. Sequencing was performed on sorted CD4+, CD8+, or CD8+CD57+ T cells (not recorded which) from PBMCs. These receptors all stem from a human donor with severe aplastic anemia or a healthy control (not recorded which).

V and J are TRBV29-1 and TRBJ2-7, with 13 bases lining up with TRBD2. CDR1 is SQVTM and CDR2 is ANQGSEA in the germline V gene. J was trimmed by 4 bases and V by 8 bases; bases with no gene match: 2. CDR3 size: 12 residues. The CDR3, as DNA: TGCAGCATGGGACTAGCGGGATACGAGCAGTACTTC. Translated, it gives CSMGLAGYEQYF.

This sequence joins TRBV20-1 and TRBJ2-5, with D perhaps TRBD2 (5 bases). Germline loops: CDR1 DFQATT, CDR2 SNEGSKA (reference sequence). The CDR3 spans 9 residues. CDR3 amino acids: CRVGGTQYF. The CDR3 DNA sequence: TGCAGGGTTGGAGGGACCCAGTACTTC.

The chain carries TRBV24-1 and TRBJ2-1, with D uncertain. V was cut by 5 bases and J by 2 bases, with 3 bases left in between. The length of the CDR3 is 12 residues. Germline V gives CDR1 KGHDR, CDR2 SFDVKD. This CDR3 reads CATSAAYNEQFF. Written as DNA, the CDR3 is TGTGCCACCAGTGCCGCCTACAATGAGCAGTTCTTC.

The V and J genes are TRBV13 and TRBJ1-6; 7 nucleotides agree with TRBD1. CDR1 and CDR2 from the germline V gene are PRHDT and FYEKMQ (reference sequence). V gave up 5 bases and J gave up 7 bases; unmatched junction bases: 11. The CDR3 consists of 16 residues. CDR3 loop: CASSTFGTVRNSPLHF. Written as DNA, the CDR3 is TGTGCCAGCAGCACCTTCGGGACAGTCAGGAATTCACCCCTCCACTTT.

This clonotype was seen more than once but under ten times. This chain joins TRBV5-4 and TRBJ2-1; 10 nucleotides align to TRBD1. With V trimmed by 4 bases and J by 3 bases, 4 bases remained unmatched. Germline-derived CDR1 and CDR2 are SGHNT and YYREEE (reference sequence). CDR3 length: 15 amino acids. CDR3: CASSLGTGDYNEQFF. DNA of the CDR3: TGTGCCAGCAGCCTTGGGACAGGGGACTACAATGAGCAGTTCTTC. The variable domain in full, with the rest retrieved from reference TRBV5-4 and TRBJ2-1, is ETGVTQSPTHLIKTRGQQVTLRCSSQSGHNTVSWYQQALGQGPQFIFQYYREEENGRGNFPPRFSGLQFPNYSSELNVNALELDDSALYLCASSLGTGDYNEQFFGPGTRLTVL.

V gene TRBV5-6 combines with J gene TRBJ1-1; the D is unclear. Germline V gives CDR1 SGHDT, CDR2 YYEEEE. V gave up 3 bases and J gave up 0 bases, with 15 bases separating them. The CDR3 contains 16 residues. Written as DNA, the CDR3 is TGTGCCAGCAGCTCCTCTCCACAAAACCTGAACACTGAAGCTTTCTTT. This translates into CASSSSPQNLNTEAFF.

The J gene is TRBJ2-5, the V gene TRBV9; tentative D call: TRBD2 (5 bases). Trimming removed 0 bases at V and 4 bases at J, with 10 bases between. The CDR3 totals 14 residues. Germline V CDR1 and CDR2: SGDLS, YYNGEE. The CDR3 DNA reads TGTGCCAGCAGCGTAGAGACTAAGGCAGAGACCCAGTACTTC. As protein: CASSVETKAETQYF.

The gene calls are TRBV20-1 and TRBJ2-3; TRBD2 might be the D (5 bases). Germline CDR1 reads DFQATT; CDR2 reads SNEGSKA (reference sequence). The CDR3 is made up of 14 amino acids. V was shortened by 6 bases and J by 3 bases, with 16 bases between the two germline ends. The CDR3 region has the DNA TGCAGTGCCACGGAACCGGGGAAGACAGATACGCAGTATTTT. Amino acids: CSATEPGKTDTQYF.

The V gene is TRBV2, the J gene TRBJ2-7, with TRBD1 matching 10 bases. CDR1 and CDR2 (germline): SNHLY, FYNNEI. The CDR3 covers 14 residues. V gave up 5 bases and J gave up 6 bases; unmatched junction bases: 7. The CDR3 DNA reads as TGTGCCAGCAGTTATGGGACAGGGGCAGCCGAGCAGTACTTC. Its protein product is CASSYGTGAAEQYF.

This clonotype was counted between two and nine times. The chain carries TRBV2 and TRBJ2-7, with 7 bases identical to TRBD2. V was pared by 0 bases and J by 7 bases, with 0 bases of the junction left unmatched. This CDR3 spans 12 amino acids. Germline assignment: CDR1 SNHLY and CDR2 FYNNEI. The CDR3 bases are TGTGCCAGCAGTGAAGCGGGGGGGGAGCAGTACTTC. Its translation is CASSEAGGEQYF.

This clonotype occurred many times. CDR3 loop: CASSQDLGTSDEQYF. Written as DNA, the CDR3 is TGCGCCAGCAGCCAAGATCTAGGGACTAGTGACGAGCAGTACTTC. This chain connects TRBV4-1 to TRBJ2-7, with TRBD2 matching over 8 bases. After removal of 0 bases from V and 5 bases from J, the junction contained 6 bases not matched to a gene. This CDR3 is built from 15 residues. The germline V gene encodes CDR1 MGHRA and CDR2 YSYEKL.

The chain has TRBV10-3 and TRBJ1-3, with TRBD1 as a possible D gene (5 bases). Germline V gives CDR1 ENHRY, CDR2 SYGVKD. This CDR3 has 15 amino acids. V gave up 4 bases and J gave up 3 bases, with 13 bases separating them. CDR3 loop: CAISAGRAHGNTIYF. In DNA form, the CDR3 reads TGTGCCATCAGTGCAGGGCGAGCACATGGAAACACCATATATTTT.

The chain has TRBV7-2 and TRBJ2-5, with D uncertain. The V end lost 3 bases, the J end lost 1 base, and 9 bases lay between the germline ends. Germline V gives CDR1 SGHTA, CDR2 FQGNSA. The CDR3 has 14 amino acids. The CDR3 loop is CASSFQPSQETQYF. The CDR3 DNA reads as TGTGCCAGCAGCTTTCAACCGAGCCAAGAGACCCAGTACTTC.

V gene TRBV7-9 combines with J gene TRBJ1-1; 7 bases line up with TRBD1. With 2 bases clipped from V and 0 bases from J, the junction kept 12 bases outside the gene matches. CDR3 size: 18 residues. CDR1 and CDR2 from the germline V gene are SEHNR and FQNEAQ (reference sequence). The DNA for the CDR3 is TGTGCCAGCAGCTTAAGGACAGGAGGGGTTCGGATGAACACTGAAGCTTTCTTT. This encodes CASSLRTGGVRMNTEAFF.

The rearrangement links TRBV25-1 to TRBJ1-1, with 7 bases fitting TRBD1. CDR1 and CDR2 (germline): MGHDK, SYGVNS. The CDR3 runs 14 residues. V trimming: 6 bases; J trimming: 2 bases; junction bases outside the gene matches: 6. The CDR3 region is CASRATGSNTEAFF. DNA of the CDR3: TGTGCCAGCAGGGCGACAGGGTCTAACACTGAAGCTTTCTTT.

This clonotype was counted once. V is TRBV2 and J is TRBJ1-2, with D hard to call. The CDR3 runs to 13 residues. Germline V gene data show CDR1 as SNHLY and CDR2 as FYNNEI. V was cut by 7 bases and J by 6 bases, with 15 bases left in between. CDR3 in DNA: TGTGCCAGCAAGAGGGAAGAAGCCAATGGCTACACCTTC. This gives the protein CASKREEANGYTF.

The chain combines TRBV2 with TRBJ2-3; TRBD2 matches at 7 bases. The CDR3 covers 15 residues. Germline V gene lookup returns CDR1 SNHLY and CDR2 FYNNEI. With 8 bases clipped from V and 0 bases from J, the junction kept 8 bases outside the gene matches. CDR3 in DNA: TGTGCCAGCGTCGAACTAGCGCCTAGCACAGATACGCAGTATTTT. Translation: CASVELAPSTDTQYF.

The chain links TRBV19 to TRBJ1-3; no clear D gene. Germline lookup yields CDR1 LNHDA and CDR2 SQIVND (reference sequence). With 6 bases removed from V and 0 bases from J, the gap between germline ends came to 9 bases. The CDR3 has 14 residues. The CDR3 loop reads CASRVTDSGNTIYF. CDR3 DNA: TGTGCCAGTAGAGTTACCGACTCTGGAAACACCATATATTTT.

The sample holds a few counts of this clonotype. The chain couples TRBV20-1 to TRBJ1-2; maybe TRBD1 (6 bases). With 4 bases removed from V and 4 bases from J, the gap between germline ends came to 19 bases. The CDR3 is 15 residues long. The V gene's germline CDR1 is DFQATT and CDR2 SNEGSKA (reference sequence). CDR3 nucleotides: TGCAGTGCTATGGTATTGGTGACAGGTGGCTATGGCTACACCTTC. It yields the protein CSAMVLVTGGYGYTF.

This chain connects TRBV7-2 to TRBJ2-5; 11 bases are shared with TRBD2. Trimming at V came to 2 bases and at J to 7 bases, leaving 9 bases not matched to a gene. This CDR3 has 16 residues. The germline gives CDR1 SGHTA, CDR2 FQGNSA. The CDR3 nucleotides are TGTGCCAGCAGCTTATCCCTAGCGGGAGGACCCAGGACCCAGTACTTC. Its protein product is CASSLSLAGGPRTQYF.

The chain carries TRBV19 and TRBJ2-6; 8 bases map to TRBD1. The CDR3 spans 15 residues. Germline V gene sequence: CDR1 LNHDA, CDR2 SQIVND (reference sequence). The trim removed 6 bases at V and 6 bases at J, leaving 7 bases unmatched. The CDR3 nucleotides read TGTGCCAGTAGCAGCCGGGGACAGGCGGCCAACGTCCTGACTTTC. Protein: CASSSRGQAANVLTF.

The gene calls are TRBV19 and TRBJ2-5, with 8 bases identical to TRBD2. CDR1 LNHDA and CDR2 SQIVND come from the germline V gene (reference sequence). The CDR3 is made up of 13 amino acids. The junction had 5 bases not matched to a gene; V was cut back by 7 bases and J by 4 bases. CDR3 in amino acids: CASNPAGVETQYF. The CDR3 DNA is TGTGCCAGTAATCCAGCGGGAGTAGAGACCCAGTACTTC.